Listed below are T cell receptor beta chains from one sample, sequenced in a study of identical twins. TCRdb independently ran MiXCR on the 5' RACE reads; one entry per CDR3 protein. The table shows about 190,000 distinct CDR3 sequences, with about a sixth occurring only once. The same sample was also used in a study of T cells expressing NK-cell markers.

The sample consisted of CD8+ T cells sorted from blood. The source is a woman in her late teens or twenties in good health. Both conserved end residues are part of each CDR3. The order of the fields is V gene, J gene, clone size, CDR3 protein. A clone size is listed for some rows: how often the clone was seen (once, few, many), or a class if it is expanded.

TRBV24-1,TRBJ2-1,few,CATSDLPRSGGNEQFF
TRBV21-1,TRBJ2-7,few,CASSKLDSPFGEQYF
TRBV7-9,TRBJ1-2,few,CASSGTGTNYGYTF
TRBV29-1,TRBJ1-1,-,CSVPPPGGAAEAFF
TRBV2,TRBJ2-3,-,CASSASGTGGVNQYF
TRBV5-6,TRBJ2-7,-,CASSFAPGQGYEQYF
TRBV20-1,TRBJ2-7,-,CSVRQGNSHEQYF
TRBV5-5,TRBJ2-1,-,CASSLEGRGGFNNEQFF
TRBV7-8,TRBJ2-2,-,CASSLLAGTGRELFF
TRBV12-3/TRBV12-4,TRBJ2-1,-,CASSVPGLAGYNEQFF
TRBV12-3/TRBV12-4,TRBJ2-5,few,CASSMGGETQYF
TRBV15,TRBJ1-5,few,CATSRDNQPQHF
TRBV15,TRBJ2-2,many,CATSRDLSTGELFF
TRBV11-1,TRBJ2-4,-,CASSPHSNIQYF
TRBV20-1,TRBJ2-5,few,CSAERGETQYF
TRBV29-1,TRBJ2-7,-,CSVEEEGYEQYF
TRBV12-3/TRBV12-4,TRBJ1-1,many,CASSLGRVAFF
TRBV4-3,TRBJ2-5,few,CASSQDSGTYETQYF
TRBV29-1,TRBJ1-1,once,CSGGDSNTEAFF
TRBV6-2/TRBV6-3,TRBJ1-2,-,CASGQDGYTF
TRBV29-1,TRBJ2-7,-,CSATADTTYEQYF
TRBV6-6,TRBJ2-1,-,CASPQSDEQFF
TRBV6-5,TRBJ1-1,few,CASSYPTDRLNTEAFF
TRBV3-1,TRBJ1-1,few,CASSPRRATEAFF
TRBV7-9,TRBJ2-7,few,CASSLRESPSYEQYF
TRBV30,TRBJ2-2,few,CAWNPKDGELFF
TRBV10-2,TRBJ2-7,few,CASSDLAGGYEQYF
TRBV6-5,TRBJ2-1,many,CASNSGYNEQFF
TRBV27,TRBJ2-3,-,CASSFYLAGTDTQYF
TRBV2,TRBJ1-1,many,CATLKGEAFF
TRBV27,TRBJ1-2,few,CATTGGGVDYTF
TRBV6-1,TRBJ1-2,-,CASTKTGVANYGYTF
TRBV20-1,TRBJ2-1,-,CSARRFRTSDHNEQFF
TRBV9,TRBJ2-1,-,CASSPGGLPYNEQFF
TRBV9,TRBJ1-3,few,CASSVATGNTIYF
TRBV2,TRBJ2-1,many,CASTGGPSEQFF
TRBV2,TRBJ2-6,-,CASREVSGANVLTF
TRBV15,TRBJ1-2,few,CATSSPGQGYGYTF
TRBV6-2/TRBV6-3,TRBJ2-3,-,CASSYLGTDTQYF
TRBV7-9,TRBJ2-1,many,CASSSWELLGNEQFF
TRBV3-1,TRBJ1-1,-,CASSQYIQGGTSAFF
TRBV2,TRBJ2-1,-,CASLPGLNEQFF
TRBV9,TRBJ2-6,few,CASSVLGLTGANVLTF
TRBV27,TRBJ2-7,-,CASSFGASGEQYF
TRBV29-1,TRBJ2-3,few,CSVLSGGTTDTQYF
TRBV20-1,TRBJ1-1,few,CSARTWNTEAFF
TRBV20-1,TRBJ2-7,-,CSARDDLPGLEPYEQYF
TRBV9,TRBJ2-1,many,CASSDGLAAYNEQFF
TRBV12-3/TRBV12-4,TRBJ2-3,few,CASSFSLRGGDDTQYF
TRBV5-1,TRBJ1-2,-,CASSLRYTDRGDGYTF
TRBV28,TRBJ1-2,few,CASSFPPRAGRIAGYTF
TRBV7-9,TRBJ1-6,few,CASSFYRHNSPLHF
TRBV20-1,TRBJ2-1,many,CSVVDGTSREQFF
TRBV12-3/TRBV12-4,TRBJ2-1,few,CASSPGTSGSDEQFF
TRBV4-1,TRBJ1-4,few,CASSSRTLDNEKLFF
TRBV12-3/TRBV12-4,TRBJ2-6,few,CASRTGTGEEGANVLTF
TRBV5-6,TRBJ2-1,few,CASSLTAGQRSYNEQFF
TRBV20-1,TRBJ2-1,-,CSAFDRSSYNEQFF
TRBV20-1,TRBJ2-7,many,CSTNRGLEQYF